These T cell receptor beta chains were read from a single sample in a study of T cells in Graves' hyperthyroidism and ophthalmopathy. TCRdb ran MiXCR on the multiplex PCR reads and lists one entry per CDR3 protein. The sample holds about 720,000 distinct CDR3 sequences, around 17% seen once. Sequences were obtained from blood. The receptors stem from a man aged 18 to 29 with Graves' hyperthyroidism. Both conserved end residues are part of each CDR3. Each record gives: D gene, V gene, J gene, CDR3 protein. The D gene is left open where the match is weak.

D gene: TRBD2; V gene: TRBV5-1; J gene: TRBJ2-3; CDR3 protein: CASKTSALDSTQYF
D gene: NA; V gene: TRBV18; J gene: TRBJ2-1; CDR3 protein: CASSPLTSMTYNEQFF
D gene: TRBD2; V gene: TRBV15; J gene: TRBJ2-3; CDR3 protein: CATSRGSGRSDTQYF
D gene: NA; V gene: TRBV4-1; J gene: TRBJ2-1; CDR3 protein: CASSQDATHRLFF
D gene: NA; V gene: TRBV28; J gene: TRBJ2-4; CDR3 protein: CASSLLGDLAKNIQYF
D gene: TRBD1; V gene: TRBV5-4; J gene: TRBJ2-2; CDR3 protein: CASSPRQGMTGELFF
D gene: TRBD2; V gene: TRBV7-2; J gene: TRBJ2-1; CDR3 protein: CASSFWLLAGGVSNEQFF
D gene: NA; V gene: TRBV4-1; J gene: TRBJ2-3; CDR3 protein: CASSQPDGTSTDTQYF
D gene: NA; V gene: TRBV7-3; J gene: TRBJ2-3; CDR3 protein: CASSHGLTSTDTQYF
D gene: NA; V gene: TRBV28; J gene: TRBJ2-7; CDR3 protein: CASSIGGRRQSYEQYF
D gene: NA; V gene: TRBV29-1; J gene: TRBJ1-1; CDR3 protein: CSVYRLDTEAFF
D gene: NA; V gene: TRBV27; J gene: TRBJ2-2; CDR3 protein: CASSSPGYGTGELFF
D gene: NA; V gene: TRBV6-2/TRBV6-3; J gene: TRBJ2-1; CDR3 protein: CASSRPSSWMGEQFF
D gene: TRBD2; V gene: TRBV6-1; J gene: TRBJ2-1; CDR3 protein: CASSAVPWTSGSREQFF
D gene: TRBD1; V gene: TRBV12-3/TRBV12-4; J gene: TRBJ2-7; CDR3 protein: CASTFGTGLYEQYF
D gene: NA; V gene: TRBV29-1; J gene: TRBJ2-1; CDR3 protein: CSVGGRETGYNNEQFF
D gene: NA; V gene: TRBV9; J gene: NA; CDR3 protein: CASRRAGGFEQFF
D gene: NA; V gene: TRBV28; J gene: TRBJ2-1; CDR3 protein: CASDTGSYNEQFF
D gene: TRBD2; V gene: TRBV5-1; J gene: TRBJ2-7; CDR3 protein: CASSLVWTSGGPSYEQYF
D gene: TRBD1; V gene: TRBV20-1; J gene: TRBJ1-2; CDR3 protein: CSAREPTGLLYGYTF
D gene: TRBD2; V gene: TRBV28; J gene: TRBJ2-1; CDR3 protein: CASSPAPLAGTEQFF
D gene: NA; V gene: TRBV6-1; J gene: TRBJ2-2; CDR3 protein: CASKITWGPGELFF
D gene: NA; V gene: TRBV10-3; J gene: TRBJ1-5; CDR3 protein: CAISPGPPQPQHF
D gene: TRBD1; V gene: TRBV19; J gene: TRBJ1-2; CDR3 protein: CASSRQGTNYGYTF
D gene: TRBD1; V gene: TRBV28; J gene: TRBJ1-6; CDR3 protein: CASSFFRTGNSPLHF
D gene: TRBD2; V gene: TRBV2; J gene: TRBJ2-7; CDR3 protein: CASKVLAGVEQYF
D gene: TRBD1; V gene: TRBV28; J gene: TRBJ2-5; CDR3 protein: CATQRWSGTDQETQYF
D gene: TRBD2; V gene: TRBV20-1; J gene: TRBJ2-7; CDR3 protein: CSASKLAGGPDSYEQYF
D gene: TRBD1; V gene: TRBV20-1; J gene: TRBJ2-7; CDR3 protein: CSARDRGTSDEQYF
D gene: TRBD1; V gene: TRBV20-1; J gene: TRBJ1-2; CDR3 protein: CSATPGQGARSSIYTF
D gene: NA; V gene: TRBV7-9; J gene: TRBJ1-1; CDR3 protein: CACSLKGRNTEAFF
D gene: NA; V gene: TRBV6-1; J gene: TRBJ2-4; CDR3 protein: CASSTLGNIQYF
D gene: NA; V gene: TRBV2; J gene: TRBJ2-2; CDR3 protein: CASLWTQNTGELFF
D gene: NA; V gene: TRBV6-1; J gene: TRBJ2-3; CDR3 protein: CASTEGVVTDTQYF
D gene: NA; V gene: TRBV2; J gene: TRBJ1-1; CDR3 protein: CASSEIWTNTEAFF
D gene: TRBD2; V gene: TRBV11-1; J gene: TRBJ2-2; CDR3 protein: CASSLLPSGKGELFF
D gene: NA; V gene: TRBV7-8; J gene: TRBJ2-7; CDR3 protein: CASSLVPSYEQYF
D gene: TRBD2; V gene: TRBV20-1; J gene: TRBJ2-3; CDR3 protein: CSARDSSGTSTDTQYF
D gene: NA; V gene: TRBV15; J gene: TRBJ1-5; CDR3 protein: CATSRAREPQHF
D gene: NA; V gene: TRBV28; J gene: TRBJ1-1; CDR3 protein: CASKEEGIVTEAFF
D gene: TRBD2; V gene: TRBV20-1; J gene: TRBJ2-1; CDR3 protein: CSARYGLAAYNEQFF
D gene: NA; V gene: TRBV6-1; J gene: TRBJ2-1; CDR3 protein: CASSRASGRNEQFF
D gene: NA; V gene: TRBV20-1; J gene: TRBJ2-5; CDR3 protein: CSARDTGRQETQYF
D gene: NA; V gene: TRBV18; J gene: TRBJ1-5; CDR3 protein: CASSPGGVKPQHF
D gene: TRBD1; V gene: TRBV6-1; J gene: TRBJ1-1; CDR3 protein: CASSQTGGYYTTEAFF
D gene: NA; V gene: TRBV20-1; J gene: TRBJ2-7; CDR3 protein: CSASYFGGPSGEQYF
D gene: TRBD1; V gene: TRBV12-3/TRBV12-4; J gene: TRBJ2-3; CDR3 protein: CASTGTGSTDTQYF
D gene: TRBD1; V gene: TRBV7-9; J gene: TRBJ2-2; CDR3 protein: CASSLAGTGITGELFF
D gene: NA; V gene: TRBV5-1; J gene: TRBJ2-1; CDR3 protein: CASSLDQILGNEQFF
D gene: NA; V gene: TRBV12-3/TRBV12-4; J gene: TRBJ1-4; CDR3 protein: CASSRGAGEKLFF
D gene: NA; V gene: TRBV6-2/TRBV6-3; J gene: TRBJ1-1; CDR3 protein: CASSARGRNTEAFF
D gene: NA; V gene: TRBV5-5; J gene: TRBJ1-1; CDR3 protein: CASSFQGKRPNTEAFF
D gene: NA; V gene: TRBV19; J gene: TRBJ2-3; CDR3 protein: CASSVWGTTDTQYF
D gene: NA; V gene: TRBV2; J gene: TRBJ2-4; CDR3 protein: CASSEVGAPSVGKNIQYF
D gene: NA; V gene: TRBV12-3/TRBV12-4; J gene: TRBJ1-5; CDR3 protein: CASSFGENQPQHF
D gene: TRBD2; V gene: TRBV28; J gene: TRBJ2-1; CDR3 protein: CASRASGSDEQFF